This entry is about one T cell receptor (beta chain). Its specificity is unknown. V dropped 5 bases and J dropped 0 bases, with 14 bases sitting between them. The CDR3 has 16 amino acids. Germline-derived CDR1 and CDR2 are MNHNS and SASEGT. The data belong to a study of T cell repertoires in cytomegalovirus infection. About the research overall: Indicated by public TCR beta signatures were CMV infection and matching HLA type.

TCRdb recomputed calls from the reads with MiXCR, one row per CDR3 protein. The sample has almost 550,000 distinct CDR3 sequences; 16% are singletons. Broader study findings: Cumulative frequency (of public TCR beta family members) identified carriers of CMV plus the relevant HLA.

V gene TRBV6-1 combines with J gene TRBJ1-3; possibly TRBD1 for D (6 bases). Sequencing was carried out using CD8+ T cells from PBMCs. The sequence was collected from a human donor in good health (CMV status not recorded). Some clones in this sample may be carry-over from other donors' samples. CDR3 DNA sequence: TGTGCCAGCAGTTTCCGGACAGAGAGCTCTGGAAACACCATATATTTT. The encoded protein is CASSFRTESSGNTIYF.